Listed here is a single T cell receptor (beta chain). The specificity of this receptor is unknown. No base qualities exist here, and no much larger clone lies one base off it. Blood samples were collected up to 4 times in the first month after transplant and then at least monthly when available. These data are taken from a study of graft-versus-host responses after intestinal transplantation (dated by TCRdb to the early 2020s). Regarding the complete study: Recipients received multivisceral, liver-intestinal, or isolated intestinal transplants. Every recipient was given anti-thymocyte globulin induction, followed by roughly 3 years of maintenance tacrolimus and steroids. Bulk TCR-beta CDR3 sequencing was used to track graft-versus-host and host-versus-graft alloreactive T cell clones in the graft, circulation and bone marrow after intestinal transplantation. To identify alloreactive clones, pre-transplant mixed lymphocyte reaction products were sequenced and compared with unstimulated pre-transplant donor and recipient T cells. Of the roughly 25 intestinal transplant recipients enrolled in the cohort, one of whom was a retransplant, a few patients without pretransplant specimens were excluded. A peak of at least 4% donor T cells among recipient peripheral blood mononuclear cells was the definition used for donor T cell macrochimerism. Instead of going to the commercial service, samples from a few later patients were sequenced in-house on an Illumina MiSeq and processed with MiXCR.

Points the paper makes about the study in general: Early after transplant, peak levels of circulating GvH clones were found to be associated with declines in HvG clones. In the allografts of patients with donor T cell macrochimerism, GvH to HvG T cell clonal ratios were high. GvH clones turned up in recipient bone marrow, with some appearing earlier in ileal mucosa or blood, a pattern consistent with an intestinal mucosal origin. The relatively low number and heterogeneity of intestinal transplant patients limited the conclusions.

Trimming removed 0 bases from V and 1 base from J, leaving 5 bases between the germline ends. Based on the germline V gene, the CDR1 and CDR2 sequences are SGHRS and YFSETQ. Inclusive of the bounding cysteine and phenylalanine, the CDR3 is 13 residues long. Only the CDR3 region is kept as DNA, spanning 39 bases read in frame from base 1. The library was produced with the immunoSEQ multiplex PCR assay. Adaptive Biotechnologies carried out high-throughput TCR-beta CDR3 sequencing of genomic DNA for most patients. Under the source paper's analysis protocol: Adaptive's ImmunoSEQ software supplied the TCR sequencing data for under 20 patients, while MiXCR and VDJtools were used to process a few other patients. CDR3 nucleotide sequences shared between donor and recipient were removed because the origin of such sequences could not be assigned. At least 2-fold expansion over unstimulated cells and a minimum CFSE-low frequency of 0.002% (template counts) or 0.001% (read counts) were required for clones to be classified as alloreactive. Clones were considered mappable if detected in sequenced pre-transplant spleen, lymph node, or MLR CFSE-low populations of the donor or recipient. The cumulative frequency of alloreactive clones was calculated as a percentage of all sequences, weighted by copy number. The source is immuneACCESS, and TCRdb retained only in-frame sequences with V and J called. Part of the clones is not carried over; for the studies checked, unresolved V genes explain less than half of this, and the remainder is unexplained. For V, J and clone size, that table is used; D and trimming come from the DNA. This sample lists some 9,800 clones; roughly 89% were detected once. The top ten constitute 2.3% of the sample.

The sequence was obtained from a human patient who received an intestinal transplant, so some T cells may come from the graft donor. The rearranged chain carries TRBV5-1 and TRBJ2-7, with no reliable assignment of the D segment. The specimen comprised PBMCs, sampled 43 to 45 days after intestinal transplant. The CDR3 protein sequence reads: CASSLAESYEQYF. In nucleotides, the sequence is TGCGCCAGCAGCTTGGCCGAATCCTACGAGCAGTACTTC. The reference TRBV5-1 and TRBJ2-7 proteins fill in what lies around the CDR3, so the full variable domain reads KAGVTQTPRYLIKTRGQQVTLSCSPISGHRSVSWYQQTPGQGLQFLFEYFSETQRNKGNFPGRFSGRQFSNSRSEMNVSTLELGDSALYLCASSLAESYEQYFGPGTRLTVT.